This T cell receptor (beta chain) was recovered during a study of cytomegalovirus exposure and HLA in healthy donors. General study results and limits: TCR sequences were mostly rare, though some public TCRs occurred in many donors.

The PCR was carried out with 60 Vbeta primers and 13 Jbeta primers. The table came from immunoSEQ multiplex PCR; TCRdb's copy has only in-frame clones and leaves some out. The profile shows approximately 110,000 clones, 15% of them singletons. The CDR3 is made up of 15 amino acids. From germline, CDR1 is MNHNY and CDR2 SVGAGI (reference sequence). Trimming removed 2 bases from V and 9 bases from J; junction bases left unmatched: 12. Note on this clone: Its antigen remains unidentified.

This clonotype was obtained from a young woman in good health and CMV-seronegative. V usage is TRBV6-6 and J usage is TRBJ1-2; 7 nucleotides agree with TRBD1. The specimen sequenced was PBMCs. The CDR3 is CASSYPRQGETRYTF. The CDR3 nucleotides are TGTGCCAGCAGTTACCCCCGACAGGGTGAAACCCGCTACACCTTC.